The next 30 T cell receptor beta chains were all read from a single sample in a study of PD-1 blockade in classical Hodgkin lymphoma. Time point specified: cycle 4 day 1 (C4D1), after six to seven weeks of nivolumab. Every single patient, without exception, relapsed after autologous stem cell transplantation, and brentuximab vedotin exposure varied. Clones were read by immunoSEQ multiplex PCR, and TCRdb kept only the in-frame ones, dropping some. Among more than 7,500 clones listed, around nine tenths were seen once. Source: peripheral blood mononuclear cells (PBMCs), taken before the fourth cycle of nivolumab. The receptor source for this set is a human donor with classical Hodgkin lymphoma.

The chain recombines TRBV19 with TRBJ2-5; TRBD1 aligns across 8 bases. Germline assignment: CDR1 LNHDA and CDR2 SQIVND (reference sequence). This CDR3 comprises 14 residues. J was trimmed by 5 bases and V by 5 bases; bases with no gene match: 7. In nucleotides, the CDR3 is TGTGCCAGTAGTTCCTGGACAGGGAGGGAGACCCAGTACTTC. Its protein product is CASSSWTGRETQYF.

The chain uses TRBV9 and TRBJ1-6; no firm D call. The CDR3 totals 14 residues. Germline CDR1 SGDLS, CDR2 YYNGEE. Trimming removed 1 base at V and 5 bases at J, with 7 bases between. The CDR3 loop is CASSVRTDNSPLHF. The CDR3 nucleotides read TGTGCCAGCAGCGTACGTACAGATAATTCACCCCTCCACTTT.

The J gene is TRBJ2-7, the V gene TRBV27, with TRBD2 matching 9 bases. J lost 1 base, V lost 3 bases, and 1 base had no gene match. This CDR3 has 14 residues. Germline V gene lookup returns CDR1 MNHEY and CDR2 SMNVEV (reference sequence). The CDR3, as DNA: TGTGCCAGCAGTTTTGCGGGGGGGTCCTACGAGCAGTACTTC. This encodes CASSFAGGSYEQYF.

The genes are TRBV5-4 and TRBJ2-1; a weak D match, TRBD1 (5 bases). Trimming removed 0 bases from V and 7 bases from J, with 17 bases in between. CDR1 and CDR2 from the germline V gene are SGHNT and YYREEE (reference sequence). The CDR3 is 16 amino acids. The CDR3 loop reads CASSLGQGTLWNEQFF. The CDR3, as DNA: TGTGCCAGCAGCTTGGGGCAGGGAACCCTTTGGAATGAGCAGTTCTTC.

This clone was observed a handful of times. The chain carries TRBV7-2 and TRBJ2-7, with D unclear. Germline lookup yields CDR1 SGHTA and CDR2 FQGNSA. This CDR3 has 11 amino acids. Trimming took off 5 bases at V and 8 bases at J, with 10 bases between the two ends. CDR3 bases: TGTGCCAGCAGCGGCTTCTCTCAGCAGTACTTC. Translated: CASSGFSQQYF. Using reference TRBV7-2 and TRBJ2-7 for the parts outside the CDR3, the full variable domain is GAGVSQSPSNKVTEKGKDVELRCDPISGHTALYWYRQSLGQGLEFLIYFQGNSAPDKSGLPSDRFSAERTGGSVSTLTIQRTQQEDSAVYLCASSGFSQQYFGPGTRLTVT.

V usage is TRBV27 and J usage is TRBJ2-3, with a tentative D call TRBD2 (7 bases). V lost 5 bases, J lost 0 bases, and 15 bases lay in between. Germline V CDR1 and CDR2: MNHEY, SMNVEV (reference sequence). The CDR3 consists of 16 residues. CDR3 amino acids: CASSPWGGHSTDTQYF. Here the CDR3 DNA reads TGTGCCAGCAGTCCCTGGGGGGGCCATAGCACAGATACGCAGTATTTT.

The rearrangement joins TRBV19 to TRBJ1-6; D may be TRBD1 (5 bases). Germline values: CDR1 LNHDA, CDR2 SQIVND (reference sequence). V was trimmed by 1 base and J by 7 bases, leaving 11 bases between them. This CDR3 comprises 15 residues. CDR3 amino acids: CASSIGSGDNSPLHF. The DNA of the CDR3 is TGTGCCAGTAGTATAGGGTCCGGGGACAATTCACCCCTCCACTTT. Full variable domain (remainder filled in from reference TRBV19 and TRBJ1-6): DGGITQSPKYLFRKEGQNVTLSCEQNLNHDAMYWYRQDPGQGLRLIYYSQIVNDFQKGDIAEGYSVSREKKESFPLTVTSAQKNPTAFYLCASSIGSGDNSPLHFGNGTRLTVT.

CDR3 loop: CASNPDRSSGNTIYF. CDR3 DNA: TGCGCCAGCAATCCCGACAGGTCCTCTGGAAACACCATATATTTT. This chain connects TRBV10-2 to TRBJ1-3, with D maybe TRBD1 (6 bases). Germline CDR1 is WSHSY and CDR2 is SAAADI. Deletions cut 7 bases from V and 0 bases from J, with 13 bases between. CDR3 size: 15 residues.

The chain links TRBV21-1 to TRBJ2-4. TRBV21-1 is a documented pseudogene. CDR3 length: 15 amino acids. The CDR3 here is CASSKFGTPKNIQYF. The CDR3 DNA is TGTGCCAGCAGCAAATTCGGGACCCCCAAAAACATTCAGTACTTC.

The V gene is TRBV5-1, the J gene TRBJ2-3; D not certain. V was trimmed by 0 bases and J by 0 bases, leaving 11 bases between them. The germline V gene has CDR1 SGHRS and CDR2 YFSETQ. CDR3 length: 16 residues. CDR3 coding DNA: TGCGCCAGCAGCTTGGGGGCAGGCCCTAGCACAGATACGCAGTATTTT. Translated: CASSLGAGPSTDTQYF.

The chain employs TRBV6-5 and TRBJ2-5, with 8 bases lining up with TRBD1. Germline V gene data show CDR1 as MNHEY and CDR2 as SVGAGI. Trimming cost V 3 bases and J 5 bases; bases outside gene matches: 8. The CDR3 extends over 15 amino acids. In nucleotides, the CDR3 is TGTGCCAGCAGTTATGGCAGGGGGCAAACGGAGACCCAGTACTTC. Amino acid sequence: CASSYGRGQTETQYF.

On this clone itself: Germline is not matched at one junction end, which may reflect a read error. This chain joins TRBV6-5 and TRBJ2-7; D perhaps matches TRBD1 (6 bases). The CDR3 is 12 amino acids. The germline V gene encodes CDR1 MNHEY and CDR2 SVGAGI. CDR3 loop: CATTGPLYGQYF. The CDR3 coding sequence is TGTGCCACCACAGGGCCCCTCTACGGGCAGTACTTC.

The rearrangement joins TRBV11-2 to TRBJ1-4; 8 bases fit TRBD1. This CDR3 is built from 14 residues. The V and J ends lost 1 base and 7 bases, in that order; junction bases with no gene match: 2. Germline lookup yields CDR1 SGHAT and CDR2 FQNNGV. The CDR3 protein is CASSLGTGSEKLFF. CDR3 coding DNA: TGTGCCAGCAGCTTAGGGACAGGGAGTGAAAAACTGTTTTTT.

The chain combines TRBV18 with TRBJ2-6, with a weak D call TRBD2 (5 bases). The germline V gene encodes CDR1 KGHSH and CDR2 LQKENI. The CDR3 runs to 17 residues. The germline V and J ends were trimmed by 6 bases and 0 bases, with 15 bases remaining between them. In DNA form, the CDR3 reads TGTGCCAGCTCCCGGGCGGGTAGTAACTCTGGGGCCAACGTCCTGACTTTC. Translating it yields CASSRAGSNSGANVLTF.

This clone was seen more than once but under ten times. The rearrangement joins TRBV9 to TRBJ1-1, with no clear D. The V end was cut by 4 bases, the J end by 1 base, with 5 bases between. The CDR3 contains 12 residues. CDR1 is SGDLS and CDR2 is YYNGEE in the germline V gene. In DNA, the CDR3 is TGTGCCAGCAGCCCATGGAACACTGAAGCTTTCTTT. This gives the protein CASSPWNTEAFF.

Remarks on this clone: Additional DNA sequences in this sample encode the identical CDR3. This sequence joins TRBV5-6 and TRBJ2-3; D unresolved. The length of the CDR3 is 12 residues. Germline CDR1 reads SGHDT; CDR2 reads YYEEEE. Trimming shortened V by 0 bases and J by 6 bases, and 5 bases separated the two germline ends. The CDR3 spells CASSLGGDTQYF. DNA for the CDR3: TGTGCCAGCAGCTTGGGGGGTGATACGCAGTATTTT.

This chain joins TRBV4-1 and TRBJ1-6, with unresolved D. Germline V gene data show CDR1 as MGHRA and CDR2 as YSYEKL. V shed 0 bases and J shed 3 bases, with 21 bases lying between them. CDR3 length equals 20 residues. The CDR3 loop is CASSQDPTPPSYNYNSPLHF. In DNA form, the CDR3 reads TGCGCCAGCAGCCAAGATCCCACCCCCCCTAGTTATAACTATAATTCACCCCTCCACTTT.

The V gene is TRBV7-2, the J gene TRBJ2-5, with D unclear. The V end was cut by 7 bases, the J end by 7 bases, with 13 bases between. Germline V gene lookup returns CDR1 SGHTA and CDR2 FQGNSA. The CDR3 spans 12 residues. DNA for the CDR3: TGTGCCAGCAACTATCAGCTAGGGACCCAGTACTTC. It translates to CASNYQLGTQYF.

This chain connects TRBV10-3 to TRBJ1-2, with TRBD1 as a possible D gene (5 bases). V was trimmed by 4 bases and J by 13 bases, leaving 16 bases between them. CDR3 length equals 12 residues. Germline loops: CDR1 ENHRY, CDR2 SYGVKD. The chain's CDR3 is CAISVVGGLCTF. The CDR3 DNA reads TGTGCCATCAGTGTGGTCGGGGGATTATGCACCTTC.

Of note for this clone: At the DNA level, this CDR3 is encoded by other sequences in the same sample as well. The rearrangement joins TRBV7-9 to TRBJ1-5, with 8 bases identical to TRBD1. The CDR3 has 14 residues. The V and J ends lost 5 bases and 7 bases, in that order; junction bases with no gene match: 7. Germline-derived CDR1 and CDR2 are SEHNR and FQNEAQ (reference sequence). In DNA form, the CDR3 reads TGTGCCAGCAGCCTCGGACAGGGAGGGCAGCCCCAGCATTTT. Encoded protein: CASSLGQGGQPQHF.

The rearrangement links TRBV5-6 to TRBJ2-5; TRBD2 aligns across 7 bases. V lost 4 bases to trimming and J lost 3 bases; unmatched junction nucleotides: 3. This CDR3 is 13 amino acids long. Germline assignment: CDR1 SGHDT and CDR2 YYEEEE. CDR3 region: CASSLGLKETQYF. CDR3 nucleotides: TGTGCCAGCAGCCTGGGACTAAAAGAGACCCAGTACTTC. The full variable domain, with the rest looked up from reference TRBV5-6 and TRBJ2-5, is DAGVTQSPTHLIKTRGQQVTLRCSPKSGHDTVSWYQQALGQGPQFIFQYYEEEERQRGNFPDRFSGHQFPNYSSELNVNALLLGDSALYLCASSLGLKETQYFGPGTRLLVL.

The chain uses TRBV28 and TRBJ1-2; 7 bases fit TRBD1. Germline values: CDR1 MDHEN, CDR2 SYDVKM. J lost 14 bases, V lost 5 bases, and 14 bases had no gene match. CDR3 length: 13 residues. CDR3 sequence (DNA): TGTGCCAGCAGTAAATTGGACAGGACTGTTCATACCTTC. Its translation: CASSKLDRTVHTF.

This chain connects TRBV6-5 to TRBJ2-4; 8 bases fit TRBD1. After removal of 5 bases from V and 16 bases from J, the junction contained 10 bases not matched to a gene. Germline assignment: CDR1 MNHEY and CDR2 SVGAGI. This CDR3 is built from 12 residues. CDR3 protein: CASSPGTGPVYF. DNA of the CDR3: TGTGCCAGCAGTCCTGGGACAGGCCCCGTATACTTC.

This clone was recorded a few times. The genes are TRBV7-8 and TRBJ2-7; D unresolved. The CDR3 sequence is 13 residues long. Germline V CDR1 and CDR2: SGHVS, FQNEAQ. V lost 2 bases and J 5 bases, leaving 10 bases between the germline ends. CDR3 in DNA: TGTGCCAGCAGCTTAAGATACAGAGACGAGCAGTACTTC. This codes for CASSLRYRDEQYF.

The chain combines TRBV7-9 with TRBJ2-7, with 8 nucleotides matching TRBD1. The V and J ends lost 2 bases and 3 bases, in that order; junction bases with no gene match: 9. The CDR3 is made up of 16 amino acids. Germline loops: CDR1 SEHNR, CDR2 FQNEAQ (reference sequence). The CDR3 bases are TGTGCCAGCAGCTTATTGGCCGGGACAGGTGACTACGAGCAGTACTTC. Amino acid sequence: CASSLLAGTGDYEQYF.

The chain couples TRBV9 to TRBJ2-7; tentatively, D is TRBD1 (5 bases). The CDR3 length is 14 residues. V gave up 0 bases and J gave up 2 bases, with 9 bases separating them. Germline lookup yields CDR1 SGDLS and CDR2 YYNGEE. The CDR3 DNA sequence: TGTGCCAGCAGCGTAGGAACAGGTGCCTACGAGCAGTACTTC. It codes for CASSVGTGAYEQYF. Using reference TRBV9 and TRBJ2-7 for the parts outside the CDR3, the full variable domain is DSGVTQTPKHLITATGQRVTLRCSPRSGDLSVYWYQQSLDQGLQFLIQYYNGEERAKGNILERFSAQQFPDLHSELNLSSLELGDSALYFCASSVGTGAYEQYFGPGTRLTVT.

The CDR3 bases are TGTGCCAGCTCACCCCGCGGGGGCCCGGACACCGGGGAGCTGTTTTTT. It specifies CASSPRGGPDTGELFF. V and J are TRBV18 and TRBJ2-2, with D possibly matching TRBD2 (7 bases). Trimming pared 3 bases from V and 3 bases from J, leaving 14 bases between. Per germline, CDR1 KGHSH and CDR2 LQKENI. The CDR3 runs to 16 residues.

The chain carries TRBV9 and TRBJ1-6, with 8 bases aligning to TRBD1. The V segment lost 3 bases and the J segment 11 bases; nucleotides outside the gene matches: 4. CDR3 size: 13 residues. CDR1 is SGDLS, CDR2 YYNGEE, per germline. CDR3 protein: CASSGIQGAPLHF. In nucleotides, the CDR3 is TGTGCCAGCAGCGGGATACAGGGGGCACCCCTCCACTTT.

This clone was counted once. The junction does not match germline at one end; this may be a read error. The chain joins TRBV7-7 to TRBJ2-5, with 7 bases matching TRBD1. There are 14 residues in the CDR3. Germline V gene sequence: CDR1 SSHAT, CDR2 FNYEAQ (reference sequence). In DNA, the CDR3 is TGTGCTAGCAGCTTAGGCCCAGGGGGACAGACCCAGTACTTC. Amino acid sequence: CASSLGPGGQTQYF.

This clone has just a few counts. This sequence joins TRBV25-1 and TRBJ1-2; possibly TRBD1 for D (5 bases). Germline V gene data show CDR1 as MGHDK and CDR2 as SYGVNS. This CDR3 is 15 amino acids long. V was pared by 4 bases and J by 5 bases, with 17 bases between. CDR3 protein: CASSGAGEGPYGYTF. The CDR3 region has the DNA TGTGCCAGCAGTGGGGCGGGAGAGGGGCCTTATGGCTACACCTTC.